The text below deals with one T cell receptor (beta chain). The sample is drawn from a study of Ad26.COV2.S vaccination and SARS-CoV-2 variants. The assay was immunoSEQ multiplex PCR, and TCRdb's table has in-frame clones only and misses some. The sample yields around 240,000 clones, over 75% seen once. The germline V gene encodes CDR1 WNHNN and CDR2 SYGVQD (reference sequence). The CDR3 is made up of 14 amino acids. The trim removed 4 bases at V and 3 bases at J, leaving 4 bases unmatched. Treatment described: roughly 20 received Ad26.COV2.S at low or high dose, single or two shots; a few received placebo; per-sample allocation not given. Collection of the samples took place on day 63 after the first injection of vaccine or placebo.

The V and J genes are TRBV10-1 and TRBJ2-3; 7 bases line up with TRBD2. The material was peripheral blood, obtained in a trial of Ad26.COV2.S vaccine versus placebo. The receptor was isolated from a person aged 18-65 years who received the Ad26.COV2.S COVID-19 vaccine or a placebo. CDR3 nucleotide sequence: TGCGCCAGCAGTGGCGGGAGTGGGACAGATACGCAGTATTTT. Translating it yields CASSGGSGTDTQYF.